This TCR beta chain appears in the sequencing data of a study of cytomegalovirus exposure and HLA in healthy donors. Study conclusions and caveats: Associated with cytomegalovirus, according to the listing, were 170 or so TCR beta chains.

This clone was found once. Its antigen is undetermined. PCR used 60 Vbeta primers and 13 Jbeta primers. Clones were sequenced by immunoSEQ multiplex PCR, and TCRdb holds only the in-frame ones, with some missing. In the table there are about 130,000 clones, approximately 82% of which are singletons. Germline V gene data show CDR1 as SNHLY and CDR2 as FYNNEI. V shed 2 bases and J shed 3 bases, with 5 bases lying between them. The CDR3 is 13 residues long. V is TRBV2 and J is TRBJ2-1; D is uncertain. The specimen sequenced was PBMCs. The clonotype was recovered from a man between 40 and 49 years old in good health and CMV-seronegative. The CDR3 coding sequence is TGTGCCAGCAGTGAACTTGTCTACAATGAGCAGTTCTTC. Protein product: CASSELVYNEQFF. Drawing the rest from reference TRBV2 and TRBJ2-1, the complete variable domain is EPEVTQTPSHQVTQMGQEVILRCVPISNHLYFYWYRQILGQKVEFLVSFYNNEISEKSEIFDDQFSVERPDGSNFTLKIRSTKLEDSAMYFCASSELVYNEQFFGPGTRLTVL.